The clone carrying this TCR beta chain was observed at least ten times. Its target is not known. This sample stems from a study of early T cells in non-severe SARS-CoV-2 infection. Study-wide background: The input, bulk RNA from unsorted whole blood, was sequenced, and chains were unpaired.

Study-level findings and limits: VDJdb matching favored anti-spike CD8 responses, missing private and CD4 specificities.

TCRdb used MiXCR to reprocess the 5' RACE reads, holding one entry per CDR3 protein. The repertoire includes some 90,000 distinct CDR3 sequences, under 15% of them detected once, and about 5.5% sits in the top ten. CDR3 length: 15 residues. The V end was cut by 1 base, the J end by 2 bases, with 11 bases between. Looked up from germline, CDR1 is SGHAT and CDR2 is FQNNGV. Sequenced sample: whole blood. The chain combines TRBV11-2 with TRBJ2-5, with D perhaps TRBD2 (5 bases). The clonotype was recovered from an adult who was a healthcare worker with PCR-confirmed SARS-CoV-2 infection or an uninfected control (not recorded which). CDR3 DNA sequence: TGTGCCAGCAGCTTAGTAGGGAGCGGACAAGAGACCCAGTACTTC. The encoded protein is CASSLVGSGQETQYF.